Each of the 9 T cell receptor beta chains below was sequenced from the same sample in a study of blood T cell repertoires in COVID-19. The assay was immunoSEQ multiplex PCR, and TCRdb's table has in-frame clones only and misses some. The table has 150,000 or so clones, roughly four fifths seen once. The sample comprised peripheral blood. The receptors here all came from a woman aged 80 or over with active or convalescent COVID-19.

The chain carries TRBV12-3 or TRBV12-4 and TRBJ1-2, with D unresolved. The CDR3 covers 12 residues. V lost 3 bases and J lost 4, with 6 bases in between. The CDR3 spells CASSFYSYGYTF. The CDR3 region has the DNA TGTGCCAGCAGTTTTTACTCCTATGGCTACACCTTC.

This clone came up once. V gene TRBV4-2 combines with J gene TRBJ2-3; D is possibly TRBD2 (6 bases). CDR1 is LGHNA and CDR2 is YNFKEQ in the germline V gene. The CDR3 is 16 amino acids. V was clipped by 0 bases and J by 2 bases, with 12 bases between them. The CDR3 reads CASSQDGGATTDTQYF. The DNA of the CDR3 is TGTGCCAGCAGCCAAGACGGGGGAGCTACCACAGATACGCAGTATTTT.

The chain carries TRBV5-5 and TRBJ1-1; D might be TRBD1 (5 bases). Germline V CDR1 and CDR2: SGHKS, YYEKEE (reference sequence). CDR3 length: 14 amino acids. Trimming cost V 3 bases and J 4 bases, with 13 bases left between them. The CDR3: CASSSRSGRTEAFF. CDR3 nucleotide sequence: TGTGCCAGCAGCTCCCGGTCAGGGCGCACTGAAGCTTTCTTT.

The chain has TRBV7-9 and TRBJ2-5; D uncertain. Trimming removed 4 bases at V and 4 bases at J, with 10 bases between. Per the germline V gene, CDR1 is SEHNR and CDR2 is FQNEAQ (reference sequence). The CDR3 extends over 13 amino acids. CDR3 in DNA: TGTGCCAGCAGCTGGGCCGGTATAGAGACCCAGTACTTC. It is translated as CASSWAGIETQYF.

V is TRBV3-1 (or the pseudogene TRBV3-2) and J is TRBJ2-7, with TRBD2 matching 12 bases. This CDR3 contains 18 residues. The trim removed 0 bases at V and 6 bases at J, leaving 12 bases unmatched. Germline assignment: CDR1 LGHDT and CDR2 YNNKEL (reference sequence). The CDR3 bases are TGTGCCAGCAGCCAAGAGAACGGGCTAGCGGGGGGGCGATCCGAGCAGTACTTC. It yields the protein CASSQENGLAGGRSEQYF.

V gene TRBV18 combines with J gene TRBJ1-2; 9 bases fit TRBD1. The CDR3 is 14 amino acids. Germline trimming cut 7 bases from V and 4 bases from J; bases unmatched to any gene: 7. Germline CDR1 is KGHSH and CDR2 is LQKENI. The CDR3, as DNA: TGTGCCAGCTTAAGGGACAGGGAAGGCTATGGCTACACCTTC. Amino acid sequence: CASLRDREGYGYTF.

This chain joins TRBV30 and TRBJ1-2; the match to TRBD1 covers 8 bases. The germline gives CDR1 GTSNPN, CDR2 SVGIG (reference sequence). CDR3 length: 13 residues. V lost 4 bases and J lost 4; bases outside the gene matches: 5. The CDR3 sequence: CAWNRDRGYGYTF. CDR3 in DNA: TGTGCCTGGAACCGAGACAGGGGCTATGGCTACACCTTC.

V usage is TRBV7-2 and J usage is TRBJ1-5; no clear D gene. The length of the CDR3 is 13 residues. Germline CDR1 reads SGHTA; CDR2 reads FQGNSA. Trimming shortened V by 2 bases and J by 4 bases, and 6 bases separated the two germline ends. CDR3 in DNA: TGTGCCAGCAGCTTATCGGGTAATCAGCCCCAGCATTTT. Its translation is CASSLSGNQPQHF.

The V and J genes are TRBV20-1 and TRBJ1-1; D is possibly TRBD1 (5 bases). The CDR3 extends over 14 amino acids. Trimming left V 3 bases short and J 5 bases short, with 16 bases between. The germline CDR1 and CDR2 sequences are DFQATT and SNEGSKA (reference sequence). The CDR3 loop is CSASPIGAGTEAFF. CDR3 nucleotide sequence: TGCAGTGCTAGTCCGATAGGGGCCGGGACTGAAGCTTTCTTT.